The 20 T cell receptor beta chains in this list originate from one sample, sequenced in a study of blood T cell repertoires in COVID-19. Generated by immunoSEQ multiplex PCR, the TCRdb table keeps only in-frame clones and is missing some. The sample carries 190,000 or so clones, around 89% recorded once. Material: peripheral blood. The receptors derive from a man aged 45 to 65 with acute or convalescent COVID-19.

The chain joins TRBV6-1 to TRBJ1-1; 7 nucleotides agree with TRBD1. After removal of 5 bases from V and 1 base from J, the junction contained 4 bases not matched to a gene. Per germline, CDR1 MNHNS and CDR2 SASEGT. This CDR3 has 14 residues. CDR3 region: CASSYRQGNTEAFF. Here the CDR3 DNA reads TGTGCCAGCAGTTATCGACAGGGGAACACTGAAGCTTTCTTT.

This clone has only one observation. The chain recombines TRBV28 with TRBJ2-7; D unresolved. The V gene's germline CDR1 is MDHEN and CDR2 SYDVKM. Trimming removed 3 bases from V and 3 bases from J, with 9 bases in between. This CDR3 has 13 amino acids. The CDR3 is CASSLVLGYEQYF. The DNA of the CDR3 is TGTGCCAGCAGTTTGGTACTCGGCTACGAGCAGTACTTC.

The J gene is TRBJ1-4, the V gene TRBV27; D gene uncertain. The CDR3 length is 13 residues. Trimming cost V 5 bases and J 5 bases, with 9 bases left between them. Germline loops: CDR1 MNHEY, CDR2 SMNVEV (reference sequence). CDR3 amino acids: CASSPRGNEKLFF. DNA for the CDR3: TGTGCCAGCAGTCCGCGAGGAAATGAAAAACTGTTTTTT.

The V gene is TRBV13, the J gene TRBJ1-2; 7 positions match TRBD1. The CDR3 loop spans 16 amino acids. Per germline, CDR1 PRHDT and CDR2 FYEKMQ (reference sequence). The junction had 8 bases not matched to a gene; V was cut back by 0 bases and J by 4 bases. Here the CDR3 reads CASSLGFTGQPYGYTF. CDR3 DNA: TGTGCCAGCAGCTTAGGGTTCACGGGACAGCCCTATGGCTACACCTTC.

The chain joins TRBV6-5 to TRBJ2-1; 9 positions match TRBD1. Looked up from germline, CDR1 is MNHEY and CDR2 is SVGAGI. V gave up 6 bases and J gave up 7 bases; unmatched junction bases: 7. The CDR3 has 14 amino acids. The CDR3 region has the DNA TGTGCCAGCAGATTGACAGGGGGAACGAATGAGCAGTTCTTC. Translating it yields CASRLTGGTNEQFF.

The chain combines TRBV7-6 with TRBJ2-3, with TRBD2 as a possible D gene (5 bases). The germline V gene has CDR1 SGHVS and CDR2 FNYEAQ. The CDR3 contains 15 residues. Trimming removed 6 bases at V and 10 bases at J, with 23 bases between. The CDR3 reads CASSLGIPPKYAQYF. The CDR3 nucleotides read TGTGCCAGCAGTCTCGGGATACCACCAAAATACGCGCAGTATTTT.

This clone was observed a single time. The chain carries TRBV7-3 and TRBJ2-1; D may be TRBD2 (5 bases). Trimming left V 5 bases short and J 1 base short, with 9 bases between. The CDR3 covers 14 residues. Per the germline V gene, CDR1 is SGHTA and CDR2 is FQGTGA. The DNA for the CDR3 is TGTGCCAGCAGCCCTTTAGCGTCCTACAATGAGCAGTTCTTC. Protein sequence: CASSPLASYNEQFF.

This sequence joins TRBV3-1 (or the pseudogene TRBV3-2) and TRBJ1-6; no definite D call. Germline CDR1 LGHDT, CDR2 YNNKEL (reference sequence). V lost 2 bases and J lost 8, with 7 bases in between. The CDR3 is 13 residues long. The CDR3: CASSQRAYSPLHF. The CDR3 DNA is TGTGCCAGCAGCCAAAGAGCTTATTCACCCCTCCACTTT.

The CDR3 protein is CASSVGYAGANVLTF. The CDR3 DNA sequence: TGTGCCAGCAGCGTAGGGTACGCGGGGGCCAACGTCCTGACTTTC. The chain has TRBV9 and TRBJ2-6; D gene uncertain. Germline assignment: CDR1 SGDLS and CDR2 YYNGEE. The ends were cut back, 0 bases at V and 4 bases at J, with 8 bases in the middle. The CDR3 sequence is 15 residues long.

The chain joins TRBV25-1 to TRBJ2-5, with D maybe TRBD1 (6 bases). Germline loops: CDR1 MGHDK, CDR2 SYGVNS. The V end was cut by 1 base, the J end by 4 bases, with 13 bases between. There are 15 residues in the CDR3. The chain's CDR3 is CASSESSGVGETQYF. The CDR3 DNA reads TGTGCCAGCAGTGAATCCTCAGGGGTTGGAGAGACCCAGTACTTC.

The chain combines TRBV4-1 with TRBJ2-3; D is undetermined. Per germline, CDR1 MGHRA and CDR2 YSYEKL. The germline V and J ends were trimmed by 2 bases and 6 bases, with 9 bases remaining between them. This CDR3 is 13 amino acids long. CDR3 region: CASSQLIVDTQYF. CDR3 nucleotide sequence: TGCGCCAGCAGCCAACTAATTGTGGATACGCAGTATTTT.

In DNA, the CDR3 is TGTGCCAGCAGCCCTTCGACAGGGTTCGCCGGTGGCTACACCTTC. It specifies CASSPSTGFAGGYTF. The J gene is TRBJ1-2, the V gene TRBV9, with TRBD1 identical over 7 bases. The CDR3 length is 15 residues. V lost 4 bases and J lost 7; bases outside the gene matches: 13. Per the germline V gene, CDR1 is SGDLS and CDR2 is YYNGEE.

This chain uses TRBV5-6 with TRBJ2-1; TRBD2 matches 11 bases. This CDR3 is 15 amino acids long. With V trimmed by 4 bases and J by 6 bases, 6 bases remained unmatched. Germline CDR1 reads SGHDT; CDR2 reads YYEEEE. For the CDR3, the DNA is TGTGCCAGCAGCCGGGGACTAGCGGAGACCAATGAGCAGTTCTTC. The encoded protein is CASSRGLAETNEQFF.

This chain joins TRBV18 and TRBJ1-1; D is possibly TRBD1 (6 bases). The CDR3 sequence is 15 residues long. Germline lookup yields CDR1 KGHSH and CDR2 LQKENI. The germline V and J ends were trimmed by 2 bases and 1 base, with 11 bases remaining between them. This CDR3 is CASSPGAGANTEAFF. For the CDR3, the DNA is TGTGCCAGCTCACCAGGAGCAGGGGCGAACACTGAAGCTTTCTTT.

This chain links TRBV28 with TRBJ1-1; the D gene is possibly TRBD1 (5 bases). The CDR3 is 16 residues long. The germline V gene has CDR1 MDHEN and CDR2 SYDVKM. V dropped 3 bases and J dropped 0 bases, with 14 bases sitting between them. CDR3 sequence reads: CASSFPSRGMNTEAFF. The DNA of the CDR3 is TGTGCCAGCAGTTTCCCCTCCCGGGGGATGAACACTGAAGCTTTCTTT. The full variable domain, in which reference TRBV28 and TRBJ1-1 provide the parts outside the CDR3, is DVKVTQSSRYLVKRTGEKVFLECVQDMDHENMFWYRQDPGLGLRLIYFSYDVKMKEKGDIPEGYSVSREKKERFSLILESASTNQTSMYLCASSFPSRGMNTEAFFGQGTRLTVV.

The gene calls are TRBV5-1 and TRBJ1-4; TRBD1 might be the D (6 bases). The CDR3 consists of 14 residues. Looked up from germline, CDR1 is SGHRS and CDR2 is YFSETQ. Trimming pared 2 bases from V and 4 bases from J, leaving 9 bases between. The CDR3 protein is CASSLQGFNEKLFF. The CDR3 bases are TGCGCCAGCAGCTTACAGGGCTTTAATGAAAAACTGTTTTTT. Full variable domain (rest looked up from reference TRBV5-1 and TRBJ1-4): KAGVTQTPRYLIKTRGQQVTLSCSPISGHRSVSWYQQTPGQGLQFLFEYFSETQRNKGNFPGRFSGRQFSNSRSEMNVSTLELGDSALYLCASSLQGFNEKLFFGSGTQLSVL.

CDR3 nucleotides: TGCGCCAGCAGCTTGGATGCTAGCGGACAAAAGACCCAGTACTTC. As protein: CASSLDASGQKTQYF. The chain uses TRBV5-1 and TRBJ2-5, with 7 bases matching TRBD2. CDR3 length: 15 amino acids. CDR1 is SGHRS, CDR2 YFSETQ, per germline. With 0 bases clipped from V and 6 bases from J, the junction kept 8 bases outside the gene matches.

The J gene is TRBJ2-5, the V gene TRBV25-1; TRBD2 matches 8 bases. Per the germline V gene, CDR1 is MGHDK and CDR2 is SYGVNS. The CDR3 has 15 amino acids. The ends lost 1 base at V and 4 bases at J; junction bases unmatched: 5. The CDR3 loop is CASSESSGGVETQYF. The CDR3 DNA reads as TGTGCCAGCAGTGAATCCTCGGGGGGGGTAGAGACCCAGTACTTC.

The chain joins TRBV4-2 to TRBJ1-2; 7 bases line up with TRBD1. The CDR3 consists of 14 residues. Trimming took 0 bases from V and 4 from J; bases not matched to a gene: 2. Per the germline V gene, CDR1 is LGHNA and CDR2 is YNFKEQ. As DNA, the CDR3 is TGTGCCAGCAGCCAAGAGACAGGGTCCTATGGCTACACCTTC. Residues: CASSQETGSYGYTF.

The V gene is TRBV7-9, the J gene TRBJ2-1; 9 positions agree with TRBD1. V was pared by 0 bases and J by 4 bases, with 4 bases of the junction left unmatched. From germline, CDR1 is SEHNR and CDR2 FQNEAQ (reference sequence). This CDR3 is built from 16 residues. The CDR3 region has the DNA TGTGCCAGCAGCTTAGCAAGGGGGACAGGGTACAATGAGCAGTTCTTC. The encoded protein is CASSLARGTGYNEQFF.